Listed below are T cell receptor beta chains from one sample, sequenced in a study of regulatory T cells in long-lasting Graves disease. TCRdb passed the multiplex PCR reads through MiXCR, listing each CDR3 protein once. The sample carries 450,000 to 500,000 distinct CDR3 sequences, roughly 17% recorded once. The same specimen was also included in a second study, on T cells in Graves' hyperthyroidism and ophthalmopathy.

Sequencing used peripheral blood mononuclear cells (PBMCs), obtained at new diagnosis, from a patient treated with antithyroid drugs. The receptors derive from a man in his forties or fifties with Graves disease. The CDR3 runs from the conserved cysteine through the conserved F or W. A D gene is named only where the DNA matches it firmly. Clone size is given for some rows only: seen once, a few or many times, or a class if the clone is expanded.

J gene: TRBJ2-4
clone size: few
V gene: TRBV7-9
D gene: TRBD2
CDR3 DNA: TGTGCCAGCAGCTTAAAGCGGGAGTCGGCCAAAAACATTCAGTACTTC
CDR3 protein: CASSLKRESAKNIQYF

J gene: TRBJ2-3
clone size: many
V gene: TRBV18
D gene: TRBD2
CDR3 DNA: TGTGCCAGCTCACCCCGGGAGGGCCCAGATACGCAGTATTTT
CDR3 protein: CASSPREGPDTQYF

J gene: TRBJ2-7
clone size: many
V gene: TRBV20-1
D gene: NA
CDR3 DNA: TGCAGTGCTAAGGTAGCGCTCTCCTCCTACGAGCAGTACTTC
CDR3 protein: CSAKVALSSYEQYF

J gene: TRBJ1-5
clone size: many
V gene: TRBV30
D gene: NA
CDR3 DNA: TGTGCCTGGAGCCCGCAGGGTAATCAGCCCCAGCATTTT
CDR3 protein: CAWSPQGNQPQHF

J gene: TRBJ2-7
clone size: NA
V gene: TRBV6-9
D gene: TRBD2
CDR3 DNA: TGTGCCAGCAGTTACCCCCGCGGGAGAATCTACGAGCAGTACTTC
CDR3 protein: CASSYPRGRIYEQYF

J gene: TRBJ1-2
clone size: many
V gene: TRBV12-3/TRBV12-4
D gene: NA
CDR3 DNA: TGTGCCAGCAGTTTGCGACAGTTGAGTGGCTACACCTTC
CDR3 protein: CASSLRQLSGYTF

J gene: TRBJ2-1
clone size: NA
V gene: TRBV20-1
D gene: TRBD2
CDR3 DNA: TGCAGTGCTCTTAGCGGGACTACCTACAATGAGCAGTTCTTC
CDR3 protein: CSALSGTTYNEQFF

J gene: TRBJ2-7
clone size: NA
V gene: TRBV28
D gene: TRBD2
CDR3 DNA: TGTGCCAGGGACCGGGCGGGAGTGCAGTACTTC
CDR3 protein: CARDRAGVQYF

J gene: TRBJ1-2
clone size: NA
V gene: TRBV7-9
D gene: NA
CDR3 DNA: TGTGCCAGCAGGATTGATGGCTACACCTTC
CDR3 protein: CASRIDGYTF

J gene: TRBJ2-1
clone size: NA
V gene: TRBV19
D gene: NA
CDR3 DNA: TGTGCCAGTAGTCCCGATTGGGGAGACAATGAGCAGTTCTTC
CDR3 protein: CASSPDWGDNEQFF

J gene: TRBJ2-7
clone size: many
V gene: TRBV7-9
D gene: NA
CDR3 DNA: TGTGCCAGCAGCTTAGCAGGTAGCAGGTCCTACGAGCAGTACTTC
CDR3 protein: CASSLAGSRSYEQYF

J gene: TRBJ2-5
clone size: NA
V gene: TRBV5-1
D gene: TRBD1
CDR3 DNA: TGCGCCAGCGAAGGACAGGGGCAAGAGACCCAGTACTTC
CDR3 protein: CASEGQGQETQYF

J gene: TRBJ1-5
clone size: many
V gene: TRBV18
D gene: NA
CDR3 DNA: TGTGCCAGCTCACCAATGGCCGACCAGCCCCAGCATTTT
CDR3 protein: CASSPMADQPQHF

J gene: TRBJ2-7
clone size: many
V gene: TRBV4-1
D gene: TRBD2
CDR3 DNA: TGCGCCAGCAGCCGAGATTTCCCACCTAGCGGGAGCTACGAGCAGTACTTC
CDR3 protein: CASSRDFPPSGSYEQYF

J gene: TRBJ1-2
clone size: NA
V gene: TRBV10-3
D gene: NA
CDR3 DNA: TGTGCCATCAGTGATCTAGTGGAGGGCTATGGCTACACCTTC
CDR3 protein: CAISDLVEGYGYTF

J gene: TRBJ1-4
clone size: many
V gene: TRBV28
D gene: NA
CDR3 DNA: TGTGCCAGCAGCCTGACAGGTTATGAAAAACTGTTTTTT
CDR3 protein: CASSLTGYEKLFF

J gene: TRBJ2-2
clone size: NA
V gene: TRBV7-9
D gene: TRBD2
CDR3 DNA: TGTGCCAGCAGCCCTAGCGGGAGAGGTGGCACCGGGGAGCTGTTTTTT
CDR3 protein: CASSPSGRGGTGELFF

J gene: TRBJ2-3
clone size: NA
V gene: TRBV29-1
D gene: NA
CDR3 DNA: TGCAGCGCGGACGGTCTAGTTTTTGGGATGACAGATACGCAGTATTTT
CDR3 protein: CSADGLVFGMTDTQYF

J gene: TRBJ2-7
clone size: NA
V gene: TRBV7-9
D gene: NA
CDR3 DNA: TGTGCCAGCAGCCTGGACAGCATAGAACCCTACGAGCAGTACTTC
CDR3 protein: CASSLDSIEPYEQYF

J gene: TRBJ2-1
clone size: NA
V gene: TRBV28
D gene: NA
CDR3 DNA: TGTGCCAGAAGGAAAAACAATGAGCAGTTCTTC
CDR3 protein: CARRKNNEQFF

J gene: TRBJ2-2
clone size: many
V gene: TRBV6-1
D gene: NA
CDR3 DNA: TGTGCCAGCAGTACGCACCCTCCAGGGGTCGCGAACACCGGGGAGCTGTTTTTT
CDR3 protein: CASSTHPPGVANTGELFF

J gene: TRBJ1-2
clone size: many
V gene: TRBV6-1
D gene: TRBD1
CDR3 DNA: TGTGCCAGCAGTCCGCGAGGGGGACAGGGAGGCGGCTACACCTTC
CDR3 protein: CASSPRGGQGGGYTF

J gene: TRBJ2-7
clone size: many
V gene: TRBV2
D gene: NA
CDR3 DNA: TGTGCCAGCAGCCGTCGGACTACTTCGGAGGAGCAGTACTTC
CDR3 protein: CASSRRTTSEEQYF

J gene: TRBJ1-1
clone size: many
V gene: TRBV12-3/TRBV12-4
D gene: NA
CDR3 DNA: TGTGCCAGCAGGTCCCCTCCGGGACGGCCTACAACAATGAACACTGAAGCTTTCTTT
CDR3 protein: CASRSPPGRPTTMNTEAFF

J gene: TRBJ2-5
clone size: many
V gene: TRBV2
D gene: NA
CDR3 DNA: TGTGCCAGCAAGGGAGTTTTGCTTCGAGAGACCCAGTACTTC
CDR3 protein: CASKGVLLRETQYF

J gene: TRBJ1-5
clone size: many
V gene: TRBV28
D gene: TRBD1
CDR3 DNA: TGTGCCAGCAGGAAGACAGGGAGCAATCAGCCCCAGCATTTT
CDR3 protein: CASRKTGSNQPQHF

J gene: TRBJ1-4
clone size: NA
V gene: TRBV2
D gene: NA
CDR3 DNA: NA
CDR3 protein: CASRRQGVLKNCFF

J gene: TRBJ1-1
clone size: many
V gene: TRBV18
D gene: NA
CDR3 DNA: TGTGCCAGCTCCCGGATGGGACAAAACACTGAAGCTTTCTTT
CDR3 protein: CASSRMGQNTEAFF

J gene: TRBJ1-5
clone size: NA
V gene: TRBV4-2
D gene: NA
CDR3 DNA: TGTGCCAGCAGCCGGAGTTTGACGGATAGCTATCAGCCCCAGCATTTT
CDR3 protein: CASSRSLTDSYQPQHF

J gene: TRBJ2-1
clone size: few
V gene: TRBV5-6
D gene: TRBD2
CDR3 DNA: TGTGCCAGCAGCTTCCGGACTAGCGGGTTGTACAATGAGCAGTTCTTC
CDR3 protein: CASSFRTSGLYNEQFF

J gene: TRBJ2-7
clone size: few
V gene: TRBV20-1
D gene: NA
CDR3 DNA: TGCAGTGTCCGAGGACAATCCTACGAGCAGTACTTC
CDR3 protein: CSVRGQSYEQYF

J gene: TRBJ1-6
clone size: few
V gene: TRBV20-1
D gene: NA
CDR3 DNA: TGCAGTGTAGACTCCATCTATAATTCACCCCTCCACTTT
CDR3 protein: CSVDSIYNSPLHF

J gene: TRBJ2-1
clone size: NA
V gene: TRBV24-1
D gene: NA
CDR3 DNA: TGTGCCACCAGTAGCAGGGGACCCTACAATGAGCAGTTCTTC
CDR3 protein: CATSSRGPYNEQFF

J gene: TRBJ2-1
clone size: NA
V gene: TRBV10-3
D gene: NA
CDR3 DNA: TGTGCCATCAGTGACCAGACCAATGAGCAGTTCTTC
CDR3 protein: CAISDQTNEQFF

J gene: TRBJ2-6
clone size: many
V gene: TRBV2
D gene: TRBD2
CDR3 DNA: TGTGCCAGCATGAAGGGACTAGCGACCTCTGGGGCCAACGTCCTGACTTTC
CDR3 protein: CASMKGLATSGANVLTF

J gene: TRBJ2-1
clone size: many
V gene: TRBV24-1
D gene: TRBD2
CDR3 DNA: TGTGCCACCAGTGGTCCTAGCGGGAGTATGTACAATGAGCAGTTCTTC
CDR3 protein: CATSGPSGSMYNEQFF

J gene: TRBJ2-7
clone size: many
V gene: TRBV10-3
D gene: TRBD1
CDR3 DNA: TGTGCCATCAGTGAGGCAGGGACAGGGGGCCGCTACTCCTACGAGCAGTACTTC
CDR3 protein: CAISEAGTGGRYSYEQYF